Shown below are 19 T cell receptor beta chains from a single sample sequenced in a study of blood T cell repertoires in COVID-19. TCRdb's table, derived via immunoSEQ multiplex PCR, lists solely in-frame clones and lacks some. The sample consists of some 25,000 clones, approximately 94% of them appearing once. The specimen sequenced was peripheral blood. These receptor sequences come from a woman in her 50s with active COVID-19.

V is TRBV5-1 and J is TRBJ1-1; D is perhaps TRBD1 (5 bases). V lost 0 bases and J 1 base, leaving 16 bases between the germline ends. Germline-derived CDR1 and CDR2 are SGHRS and YFSETQ. The CDR3 is 17 amino acids. DNA for the CDR3: TGCGCCAGCAGCTTGGCATCTACCAGGGCCGAGAACACTGAAGCTTTCTTT. This codes for CASSLASTRAENTEAFF.

This chain connects TRBV12-3 or TRBV12-4 to TRBJ2-3; a possible D gene is TRBD2 (7 bases). CDR3 size: 12 residues. Trimming took off 8 bases at V and 4 bases at J, with 10 bases between the two ends. The CDR3 coding sequence is TGTGCCAGCCGGGGGGCCGCAGATACGCAGTATTTT. This sequence encodes CASRGAADTQYF.

The chain joins TRBV28 to TRBJ1-3, with TRBD1 matching over 7 bases. There are 14 residues in the CDR3. With V trimmed by 6 bases and J by 1 base, 3 bases remained unmatched. Germline assignment: CDR1 MDHEN and CDR2 SYDVKM. The CDR3 bases are TGTGCCAGCAGACTCAGGGGGTCTGGAAACACCATATATTTT. Its translation: CASRLRGSGNTIYF.

This chain joins TRBV5-4 and TRBJ2-7, with 7 bases identical to TRBD1. V gave up 5 bases and J gave up 0 bases; unmatched junction bases: 5. CDR3 length: 14 residues. Germline V lookup: CDR1 SGHNT, CDR2 YYREEE (reference sequence). CDR3 in amino acids: CASSRDSFSYEQYF. In nucleotides, the CDR3 is TGTGCCAGCAGTCGGGACAGTTTCTCCTACGAGCAGTACTTC.

This clone appeared once. The V and J genes are TRBV5-1 and TRBJ1-1; D is ambiguous. Looked up from germline, CDR1 is SGHRS and CDR2 is YFSETQ. This CDR3 has 14 residues. V dropped 0 bases and J dropped 6 bases, with 12 bases sitting between them. The CDR3 here is CASSLAMEDPEAFF. The CDR3 DNA follows: TGCGCCAGCAGCTTGGCCATGGAGGATCCTGAAGCTTTCTTT.

The chain employs TRBV14 and TRBJ1-6, with D unresolved. The V gene lost 4 bases and the J gene lost 7 bases, with 11 bases spanning the gap. The CDR3 spans 14 residues. The germline V gene has CDR1 SGHDN and CDR2 FVKESK. Here the CDR3 reads CASSRGRENSPLHF. In nucleotides, the CDR3 is TGTGCCAGCAGCCGAGGAAGGGAGAATTCACCCCTCCACTTT.

V usage is TRBV19 and J usage is TRBJ2-2; TRBD1 agrees at 10 bases. With V trimmed by 6 bases and J by 7 bases, 11 bases remained unmatched. Germline CDR1 and CDR2: LNHDA and SQIVND (reference sequence). The CDR3 runs 16 residues. The CDR3 coding sequence is TGTGCCAGTAGAGGAAGGGACAGGGGTCAGAACGGGGAGCTGTTTTTT. Translating it yields CASRGRDRGQNGELFF.

The chain couples TRBV6-4 to TRBJ2-2, with 7 bases identical to TRBD2. This CDR3 is built from 14 residues. J lost 1 base, V lost 7 bases, and 3 bases had no gene match. CDR1 and CDR2 (germline): MRHNA, SNTAGT. CDR3 amino acids: CASMSGENTGELFF. The CDR3 DNA is TGTGCCAGCATGAGCGGGGAGAACACCGGGGAGCTGTTTTTT.

V and J are TRBV28 and TRBJ2-7, with TRBD2 matching over 12 bases. Germline V gene sequence: CDR1 MDHEN, CDR2 SYDVKM. This CDR3 has 15 residues. The V gene end was trimmed by 5 bases and the J gene end by 5 bases; junction bases not matched to a gene: 7. CDR3 protein: CASSTPSGGAHEQYV. In DNA, the CDR3 is TGTGCCAGCAGTACCCCTAGCGGGGGGGCCCACGAGCAGTACGTC.

V and J are TRBV6-5 and TRBJ2-7; 11 bases are shared with TRBD2. Looked up from germline, CDR1 is MNHEY and CDR2 is SVGAGI. The V gene end was trimmed by 5 bases and the J gene end by 4 bases; junction bases not matched to a gene: 4. The CDR3 has 14 amino acids. CDR3 sequence: CASSIAGGPYEQYF. For the CDR3, the DNA is TGTGCCAGCAGTATAGCGGGAGGGCCGTACGAGCAGTACTTC.

The CDR3 nucleotides read TGCAGTGCTACTGATCGGCGCGGGAGTTACGAGCAGTACTTC. This sequence encodes CSATDRRGSYEQYF. The chain joins TRBV20-1 to TRBJ2-7; 7 nucleotides agree with TRBD2. This CDR3 region has 14 residues. V dropped 4 bases and J dropped 4; count of bases not matched to a gene: 10. Germline assignment: CDR1 DFQATT and CDR2 SNEGSKA (reference sequence).

The table lists this clone with a few counts. The chain combines TRBV19 with TRBJ1-1; D is undetermined. The CDR3 has 14 residues. CDR1 is LNHDA and CDR2 is SQIVND in the germline V gene (reference sequence). V lost 0 bases and J lost 0, with 5 bases in between. The CDR3 nucleotides read TGTGCCAGTAGTATAGATCAGTTGAACACTGAAGCTTTCTTT. Encoded protein: CASSIDQLNTEAFF.

This clone was seen a few times. V usage is TRBV19 and J usage is TRBJ1-2, with TRBD1 matching over 9 bases. The CDR3 has 15 amino acids. V shed 3 bases, J shed 4 bases, and the junction held 6 bases outside the gene matches. CDR1 and CDR2 (germline): LNHDA, SQIVND (reference sequence). CDR3 bases: TGTGCCAGTAGTATGGCGGGACAGGGTGGCTATGGCTACACCTTC. It specifies CASSMAGQGGYGYTF.

The gene calls are TRBV19 and TRBJ1-2; no firm D call. Deletions cut 3 bases from V and 4 bases from J, with 9 bases between. This CDR3 region has 13 residues. Per the germline V gene, CDR1 is LNHDA and CDR2 is SQIVND (reference sequence). CDR3 residues: CASSIEGTYGYTF. The CDR3 DNA follows: TGTGCCAGTAGTATTGAGGGAACCTATGGCTACACCTTC.

The chain carries TRBV18 and TRBJ2-1, with 7 bases fitting TRBD2. Germline assignment: CDR1 KGHSH and CDR2 LQKENI. Unmatched junction bases numbered 9, after V lost 6 bases and J lost 4 bases. There are 15 residues in the CDR3. DNA for the CDR3: TGTGCCAGCTCCCGGTTGGGAGGGGAATACAATGAGCAGTTCTTC. Protein: CASSRLGGEYNEQFF.

The V call is TRBV7-2, the J call TRBJ2-3, with 7 bases lining up with TRBD2. From germline, CDR1 is SGHTA and CDR2 FQGNSA. The ends lost 1 base at V and 3 bases at J; junction bases unmatched: 4. The CDR3 is made up of 15 amino acids. For the CDR3, the DNA is TGTGCCAGCAGCTTAGGTGGCGGGAGAACAGATACGCAGTATTTT. Translation: CASSLGGGRTDTQYF.

The chain couples TRBV18 to TRBJ2-1; D perhaps matches TRBD1 (6 bases). This CDR3 is built from 15 residues. V lost 5 bases and J lost 7, with 18 bases in between. Germline loops: CDR1 KGHSH, CDR2 LQKENI. The CDR3 DNA reads TGTGCCAGCTCAGAACGGGACATTATCGAAAATGAGCAGTTCTTC. Its translation: CASSERDIIENEQFF.

J is TRBJ2-7 and V is TRBV10-3; 10 bases are shared with TRBD1. CDR1 and CDR2 from the germline V gene are ENHRY and SYGVKD. V lost 1 base and J lost 2; bases outside the gene matches: 2. The CDR3 is made up of 15 amino acids. The CDR3: CAISEWTGGTYEQYV. The DNA for the CDR3 is TGTGCCATCAGTGAGTGGACAGGGGGAACCTACGAGCAGTACGTC.

This chain joins TRBV4-1 and TRBJ2-7; D may be TRBD2 (7 bases). Between the trimmed V and J ends, which lost 3 bases and 5 bases, there was a span of 11 bases. Germline V CDR1 and CDR2: MGHRA, YSYEKL. The CDR3 consists of 13 residues. DNA for the CDR3: TGCGCCAGCAGCCATAGAGGGGGGGACGAGCAGTACTTC. Protein sequence: CASSHRGGDEQYF.